The 2 T cell receptor beta chains listed next were all sequenced from one sample in a study of graft-versus-host responses after intestinal transplantation. No antigen has been identified for these receptors. Using immunoSEQ multiplex PCR, the repertoire was profiled, and TCRdb retains in-frame clones only, with some absent. The table has about 85,000 clones, approximately 89% seen once; the top ten hold 7.6%. This material consisted of unstimulated CD8+ T cells sorted from spleen or lymph node cells, taken before transplant. These receptors were taken from a human donor who was the organ donor for an intestinal transplant.

The chain joins TRBV10-2 to TRBJ2-5; D may be TRBD2 (5 bases). The CDR3 is 13 residues long. Germline V lookup: CDR1 WSHSY, CDR2 SAAADI. Between the trimmed V and J ends, which lost 2 bases and 5 bases, there was a span of 9 bases. This CDR3 reads CASSEGETETQYF. In DNA form, the CDR3 reads TGCGCCAGCAGTGAGGGGGAGACGGAGACCCAGTACTTC.

The chain couples TRBV6-4 to TRBJ1-5; D is uncertain. Germline V gene sequence: CDR1 MRHNA, CDR2 SNTAGT. V was clipped by 7 bases and J by 3 bases, with 13 bases between them. CDR3 length: 14 residues. The CDR3 reads CASIPCMTNQPQHF. In DNA form, the CDR3 reads TGTGCCAGCATACCCTGTATGACCAATCAGCCCCAGCATTTT.